What follows are 24 T cell receptor beta chains derived from one specimen sequenced in a study of cytomegalovirus exposure and HLA in healthy donors. The method was immunoSEQ multiplex PCR; TCRdb's version includes in-frame clones alone and lacks a portion of them. Of 60,000 to 80,000 clones listed, roughly 94% were seen once; the top ten hold 2.5% to 3.5%. The material sequenced was PBMCs. These receptors all stem from a woman under 30 in good health and CMV-seropositive.

The genes are TRBV4-1 and TRBJ2-4; perhaps TRBD2 as D (7 bases). This CDR3 has 18 residues. The germline gives CDR1 MGHRA, CDR2 YSYEKL. Deletions cut 4 bases from V and 4 bases from J, with 23 bases between. The CDR3 here is CASSRTMWGGHGKNIQYF. The CDR3 nucleotides read TGCGCCAGCAGCCGAACTATGTGGGGGGGACACGGGAAAAACATTCAGTACTTC.

The chain uses TRBV6-6 and TRBJ1-5, with TRBD1 identical over 12 bases. This CDR3 has 16 residues. The germline CDR1 and CDR2 sequences are MNHNY and SVGAGI (reference sequence). Trimming at V came to 2 bases and at J to 6 bases, leaving 5 bases not matched to a gene. The CDR3 spells CASSYPAGQGAQPQHF. The DNA for the CDR3 is TGTGCCAGCAGTTACCCGGCGGGACAGGGGGCTCAGCCCCAGCATTTT.

The chain is built from TRBV28 and TRBJ2-7; no reliable D call. CDR1 is MDHEN, CDR2 SYDVKM, per germline. The CDR3 contains 14 residues. V lost 2 bases and J 0 bases, leaving 8 bases between the germline ends. The CDR3 sequence is CASSLGRNSYEQYF. The CDR3 nucleotides read TGTGCCAGCAGTTTAGGCAGGAACTCCTACGAGCAGTACTTC.

The rearrangement uses TRBV19 and TRBJ2-2; D is possibly TRBD1 (5 bases). Trimming cost V 3 bases and J 4 bases, with 9 bases left between them. CDR3 length: 14 residues. The germline V gene encodes CDR1 LNHDA and CDR2 SQIVND (reference sequence). The CDR3 is CASSIIGATGELFF. The CDR3 nucleotides are TGTGCCAGTAGTATTATAGGGGCCACCGGGGAGCTGTTTTTT.

The chain couples TRBV19 to TRBJ2-1; 11 bases align to TRBD2. V gave up 6 bases and J gave up 3 bases; unmatched junction bases: 7. Looked up from germline, CDR1 is LNHDA and CDR2 is SQIVND (reference sequence). The CDR3 is 16 amino acids. CDR3: CASSEDSGGDYNEQFF. The DNA for the CDR3 is TGTGCCAGTAGCGAAGATAGCGGGGGGGACTACAATGAGCAGTTCTTC.

This chain links TRBV5-8 with TRBJ1-5; 11 positions match TRBD1. This CDR3 has 17 residues. V lost 2 bases, J lost 7 bases, and 11 bases stayed unmatched. Looked up from germline, CDR1 is SGHTS and CDR2 is YDEGEE. CDR3 DNA sequence: TGTGCCAGCAGCTTAGCCGGGACAGGGGGTTATTCGCAGCCCCAGCATTTT. Protein product: CASSLAGTGGYSQPQHF.

This sequence joins TRBV19 and TRBJ1-2, with a tentative D call TRBD1 (5 bases). CDR3 length: 13 amino acids. Between the trimmed V and J ends, which lost 5 bases and 0 bases, there was a span of 7 bases. CDR1 is LNHDA and CDR2 is SQIVND in the germline V gene (reference sequence). The DNA for the CDR3 is TGTGCCAGTAGTGACAGATCTAACTATGGCTACACCTTC. Amino acid sequence: CASSDRSNYGYTF.

The genes are TRBV27 and TRBJ1-6; D is unresolved. Trimming cost V 6 bases and J 6 bases, with 9 bases left between them. CDR1 and CDR2 (germline): MNHEY, SMNVEV (reference sequence). CDR3 size: 13 residues. CDR3 in amino acids: CASRGAGNSPLHF. The CDR3 DNA sequence: TGTGCCAGCAGGGGCGCCGGTAATTCACCCCTCCACTTT.

The CDR3 here is CSVPRGTLNTEAFF. In DNA, the CDR3 is TGCAGCGTTCCCCGGGGTACTTTGAACACTGAAGCTTTCTTT. The rearrangement uses TRBV29-1 and TRBJ1-1; D is ambiguous. This CDR3 region has 14 residues. V was cut by 5 bases and J by 0 bases, with 13 bases left in between. Looked up from germline, CDR1 is SQVTM and CDR2 is ANQGSEA.

The chain recombines TRBV28 with TRBJ1-2; 8 positions match TRBD1. This CDR3 contains 13 residues. Germline V lookup: CDR1 MDHEN, CDR2 SYDVKM. Germline trimming cut 6 bases from V and 6 bases from J; bases unmatched to any gene: 6. In nucleotides, the CDR3 is TGTGCCAGCAGCCACAGGGGGTATGATGGCTACACCTTC. Protein: CASSHRGYDGYTF.

The V call is TRBV28, the J call TRBJ1-5; 9 bases map to TRBD1. Germline assignment: CDR1 MDHEN and CDR2 SYDVKM. The V gene end was trimmed by 6 bases and the J gene end by 6 bases; junction bases not matched to a gene: 0. CDR3 size: 12 residues. CDR3 loop: CASRTGGQPQHF. The CDR3 region has the DNA TGTGCCAGCAGGACAGGGGGTCAGCCCCAGCATTTT.

This clone was found once. V usage is TRBV15 and J usage is TRBJ2-2, with D unresolved. CDR1 and CDR2 from the germline V gene are LNHNV and YYDKDF (reference sequence). Trimming pared 0 bases from V and 0 bases from J, leaving 8 bases between. CDR3 length: 16 amino acids. The CDR3 sequence is CATSRDGPPNTGELFF. Written as DNA, the CDR3 is TGTGCCACCAGCAGAGATGGGCCGCCGAACACCGGGGAGCTGTTTTTT.

This chain uses TRBV19 with TRBJ1-2; D ambiguous. The CDR3 sequence is 17 residues long. Germline CDR1 is LNHDA and CDR2 is SQIVND (reference sequence). V lost 7 bases to trimming and J lost 5 bases, with 26 bases between them. The CDR3 DNA reads as TGTGCCAGTACCGCACGGGGAGGGTCCATTAAGTTTTATGGCTACACCTTC. It is translated as CASTARGGSIKFYGYTF.

The chain joins TRBV6-4 to TRBJ1-6, with D perhaps matching TRBD1 (5 bases). CDR3 size: 13 residues. The germline gives CDR1 MRHNA, CDR2 SNTAGT. The V end was cut by 3 bases, the J end by 10 bases, with 10 bases between. CDR3 sequence: CASSDQGRSPLHF. CDR3 nucleotides: TGTGCCAGCAGTGATCAGGGTCGGTCACCCCTCCACTTT.

This clone appeared a single time. The chain carries TRBV6-6 and TRBJ2-7; 8 nucleotides match TRBD2. Germline V CDR1 and CDR2: MNHNY, SVGAGI (reference sequence). The CDR3 is 15 amino acids. After removal of 5 bases from V and 7 bases from J, the junction contained 13 bases not matched to a gene. The CDR3 DNA reads TGTGCCAGCAGTACTACCGGGACTAGACCTATAGAGCAGTACTTC. Its protein product is CASSTTGTRPIEQYF.

The chain has TRBV7-8 and TRBJ1-1; TRBD1 matches 10 bases. The germline V gene encodes CDR1 SGHVS and CDR2 FQNEAQ. V gave up 4 bases and J gave up 11 bases; unmatched junction bases: 10. The CDR3 is 14 amino acids. The CDR3 spells CASSSAGTGAGAFF. The CDR3 bases are TGTGCCAGCAGCTCCGCGGGGACAGGGGCTGGCGCTTTCTTT. The full variable domain, completed using reference TRBV7-8 and TRBJ1-1, is GAGVSQSPRYKVAKRGQDVALRCDPISGHVSLFWYQQALGQGPEFLTYFQNEAQLDKSGLPSDRFFAERPEGSVSTLKIQRTQQEDSAVYLCASSSAGTGAGAFFGQGTRLTVV.

Here the CDR3 DNA reads TGTGCCAGCAGCTTAGGTACTAGCGGGAGTGACTATGAGCAGTTCTTC. This codes for CASSLGTSGSDYEQFF. The gene calls are TRBV7-8 and TRBJ2-1; 11 nucleotides align to TRBD2. The CDR3 runs 16 residues. Germline V gene sequence: CDR1 SGHVS, CDR2 FQNEAQ. Unmatched junction bases numbered 7, after V lost 1 base and J lost 8 bases.

The rearrangement links TRBV6-5 to TRBJ1-4; weak D call: TRBD1 (5 bases). The V gene's germline CDR1 is MNHEY and CDR2 SVGAGI. This CDR3 has 13 amino acids. V was trimmed by 6 bases and J by 7 bases, leaving 12 bases between them. The DNA for the CDR3 is TGTGCCAGCAGCAGGGTCATAAGTGAAAAACTGTTTTTT. Protein sequence: CASSRVISEKLFF.

The V call is TRBV5-5, the J call TRBJ1-4; D may be TRBD1 (5 bases). The V gene's germline CDR1 is SGHKS and CDR2 YYEKEE (reference sequence). Between the trimmed V and J ends, which lost 3 bases and 11 bases, there was a span of 23 bases. This CDR3 is built from 16 residues. The CDR3: CASSSSGGDGLGKLFF. In DNA, the CDR3 is TGTGCCAGCAGCTCCTCGGGAGGGGACGGATTGGGTAAACTGTTTTTT.

The rearrangement joins TRBV4-3 to TRBJ2-7; 8 bases align to TRBD2. V was pared by 1 base and J by 7 bases, with 12 bases of the junction left unmatched. Germline CDR1 is LGHNA and CDR2 is YSLEER. The CDR3 consists of 16 residues. CDR3 coding DNA: TGCGCCAGCAGCCAAGGAAGGACTAGCCTTGGTGAAGAGCAGTACTTC. Protein: CASSQGRTSLGEEQYF.

The chain recombines TRBV15 with TRBJ1-4; D is unclear. The CDR3 covers 15 residues. CDR1 is LNHNV and CDR2 is YYDKDF in the germline V gene (reference sequence). Trimming removed 3 bases from V and 8 bases from J, with 16 bases in between. The CDR3 coding sequence is TGTGCCACCAGCAGCCAGGTCGGTTCGAGAGAAAAACTGTTTTTT. This codes for CATSSQVGSREKLFF.

This chain joins TRBV27 and TRBJ2-3; perhaps TRBD2 as D (5 bases). From germline, CDR1 is MNHEY and CDR2 SMNVEV (reference sequence). The CDR3 extends over 14 amino acids. V gave up 5 bases and J gave up 3 bases, with 12 bases separating them. CDR3 in DNA: TGTGCCAGCAGTCCCTTTGAGGGTACAGATACGCAGTATTTT. It translates to CASSPFEGTDTQYF.

The chain employs TRBV7-9 and TRBJ1-1; 7 bases are shared with TRBD1. The CDR3 spans 14 residues. V shed 7 bases, J shed 0 bases, and the junction held 5 bases outside the gene matches. Per germline, CDR1 SEHNR and CDR2 FQNEAQ (reference sequence). The CDR3 here is CASTRDRVNTEAFF. CDR3 bases: TGTGCCAGCACCCGAGACAGGGTGAACACTGAAGCTTTCTTT.

The chain links TRBV6-1 to TRBJ1-1; D gene ambiguous. Trimming removed 0 bases at V and 13 bases at J, with 12 bases between. The CDR3 contains 12 residues. Germline V gives CDR1 MNHNS, CDR2 SASEGT. The CDR3 coding sequence is TGTGCCAGCAGTGAAGCCGCCGTTTCGGGTTTCTTT. It is translated as CASSEAAVSGFF.